The 29 T cell receptor beta chains below were found in one sample sequenced in a study of T cell responses to AZD1222 COVID-19 vaccine. Data came from immunoSEQ multiplex PCR; TCRdb stores just in-frame clones and leaves some out. The sample consists of around 120,000 clones, less than 95% of them appearing once. The sequences come from peripheral blood, collected on day 0 of AZD1222 vaccination. These receptors all come from an adult in good health.

The V and J genes are TRBV6-2 or TRBV6-3 and TRBJ2-7, with TRBD2 as a possible D gene (6 bases). This CDR3 spans 15 amino acids. In germline, CDR1 is MNHEY, CDR2 SVGEGT. With 2 bases removed from V and 4 bases from J, the gap between germline ends came to 15 bases. DNA of the CDR3: TGTGCCAGCAGTTACCCGACTAGATTTGGTTACGAGCAGTACTTC. The encoded protein is CASSYPTRFGYEQYF.

V is TRBV15 and J is TRBJ1-3; 8 positions match TRBD1. In germline, CDR1 is LNHNV, CDR2 YYDKDF (reference sequence). Trimming removed 4 bases from V and 4 bases from J; junction bases left unmatched: 6. The CDR3 runs to 15 residues. The CDR3 region has the DNA TGTGCCACCAGCACCCGACAGGGGCCGGGAAACACCATATATTTT. It encodes CATSTRQGPGNTIYF.

CDR3 sequence (DNA): TGTGCCAGCAGTGAAGGAGCGGGCCCCTACGAGCAGTACTTC. It encodes CASSEGAGPYEQYF. The genes are TRBV6-1 and TRBJ2-7; a weak D match, TRBD2 (6 bases). V dropped 1 base and J dropped 2 bases, with 9 bases sitting between them. CDR1 is MNHNS and CDR2 is SASEGT in the germline V gene. The CDR3 runs to 14 residues.

The count of this clone is one. The rearrangement uses TRBV5-4 and TRBJ2-1, with 8 bases fitting TRBD2. This CDR3 is built from 15 residues. Germline trimming cut 4 bases from V and 6 bases from J; bases unmatched to any gene: 9. Per germline, CDR1 SGHNT and CDR2 YYREEE (reference sequence). CDR3 in DNA: TGTGCCAGCAGCCAACCGGGACTAGTTCGCAATGAGCAGTTCTTC. As protein: CASSQPGLVRNEQFF. The variable domain in full, with the rest retrieved from reference TRBV5-4 and TRBJ2-1, is ETGVTQSPTHLIKTRGQQVTLRCSSQSGHNTVSWYQQALGQGPQFIFQYYREEENGRGNFPPRFSGLQFPNYSSELNVNALELDDSALYLCASSQPGLVRNEQFFGPGTRLTVL.

The chain uses TRBV7-9 and TRBJ2-1, with D possibly being TRBD1 (5 bases). CDR1 is SEHNR and CDR2 is FQNEAQ in the germline V gene (reference sequence). Trimming cost V 5 bases and J 5 bases, with 16 bases left between them. The CDR3 spans 15 residues. CDR3 nucleotide sequence: TGTGCCAGCAGCGACAAAGGGGCGCTGGACAATGAGCAGTTCTTC. Translating it yields CASSDKGALDNEQFF.

This rearrangement joins TRBV6-6 to TRBJ2-5, with no clear D. V shed 2 bases and J shed 1 base, with 5 bases lying between them. This CDR3 contains 13 residues. Germline V gives CDR1 MNHNY, CDR2 SVGAGI (reference sequence). CDR3 in amino acids: CASSYPLQETQYF. CDR3 DNA: TGTGCCAGCAGTTACCCCCTCCAAGAGACCCAGTACTTC.

The J gene is TRBJ2-2, the V gene TRBV3-1 (or the pseudogene TRBV3-2); 10 bases align to TRBD2. Unmatched junction bases numbered 9, after V lost 2 bases and J lost 9 bases. The CDR3 totals 16 residues. Germline V gene data show CDR1 as LGHDT and CDR2 as YNNKEL (reference sequence). CDR3 coding DNA: TGTGCCAGCAGCCAACGAGCTAGCGGGAGTTTCTGGGAGCTGTTTTTT. This encodes CASSQRASGSFWELFF.

The rearrangement uses TRBV5-1 and TRBJ1-5; D is ambiguous. The CDR3 is 15 amino acids. V lost 0 bases, J lost 0 bases, and 7 bases lay in between. Germline values: CDR1 SGHRS, CDR2 YFSETQ. CDR3 sequence (DNA): TGCGCCAGCAGCTTGGCAGACCCTAGCAATCAGCCCCAGCATTTT. Protein sequence: CASSLADPSNQPQHF.

The chain uses TRBV4-2 and TRBJ1-1, with a possible D match to TRBD1 (5 bases). This CDR3 region has 15 residues. CDR1 is LGHNA, CDR2 YNFKEQ, per germline. Trimming pared 4 bases from V and 3 bases from J, leaving 15 bases between. CDR3 nucleotides: TGTGCCAGCAGCCCTCAGGCCTCCAGGGACACTGAAGCTTTCTTT. Translating it yields CASSPQASRDTEAFF.

The chain combines TRBV5-6 with TRBJ1-6; no firm D call. V was shortened by 1 base and J by 3 bases, with 20 bases between the two germline ends. The CDR3 consists of 19 residues. Germline values: CDR1 SGHDT, CDR2 YYEEEE. CDR3 DNA sequence: TGTGCCAGCAGCTTGTACGTTTCGAGGCGGAGTGACTATAATTCACCCCTCCACTTT. Its translation is CASSLYVSRRSDYNSPLHF.

The chain employs TRBV24-1 and TRBJ2-1; possibly TRBD1 or TRBD2 for D (6 bases each). CDR3 length: 17 amino acids. The V gene lost 3 bases and the J gene lost 10 bases, with 24 bases spanning the gap. CDR1 and CDR2 from the germline V gene are KGHDR and SFDVKD. This CDR3 is CATSDPRLGRGGKEQFF. The CDR3 DNA is TGTGCCACCAGTGATCCCCGTCTGGGCAGGGGAGGTAAGGAGCAGTTCTTC.

Worth noting for this clone: At one of its ends the junction is not consistent with the germline gene, which may arise from a read error. The chain carries TRBV7-7 and TRBJ2-3, with a weak D call TRBD1 (6 bases). The CDR3 extends over 13 amino acids. Germline CDR1 SSHAT, CDR2 FNYEAQ (reference sequence). The CDR3 DNA reads TGTGCTAGCAGCTCGGGACACACAGATACGCAGTATTTT. Translation: CASSSGHTDTQYF. Filled out from reference TRBV7-7 and TRBJ2-3, the complete variable domain reads GAGVSQSPRYKVTKRGQDVTLRCDPISSHATLYWYQQALGQGPEFLTYFNYEAQPDKSGLPSDRFSAERPEGSISTLTIQRTEQRDSAMYRCASSSGHTDTQYFGPGTRLTVL.

The rearrangement links TRBV6-5 to TRBJ1-1; 8 nucleotides agree with TRBD1. CDR1 is MNHEY, CDR2 SVGAGI, per germline. With V trimmed by 5 bases and J by 5 bases, 10 bases remained unmatched. The CDR3 is 15 residues long. CDR3 loop: CASSPAPDRATEAFF. As DNA, the CDR3 is TGTGCCAGCAGTCCCGCGCCGGACAGGGCAACTGAAGCTTTCTTT.

This rearrangement joins TRBV27 to TRBJ1-3, with D possibly TRBD1 on 5 matching bases. The CDR3 loop spans 15 amino acids. Trimming stripped 6 bases from V and 1 base from J, with 13 bases between. Germline values: CDR1 MNHEY, CDR2 SMNVEV (reference sequence). The CDR3 nucleotides are TGTGCCAGCAGCTTAAGTGGGGGATCTGGAAACACCATATATTTT. It yields the protein CASSLSGGSGNTIYF.

The chain links TRBV10-2 to TRBJ1-2; unclear D gene. Germline values: CDR1 WSHSY, CDR2 SAAADI. The CDR3 runs 13 residues. V was pared by 2 bases and J by 8 bases, with 12 bases between. CDR3 DNA sequence: TGCGCCAGCAGTGAGCCCGCAGGTCGGGGCTACACCTTC. Encoded protein: CASSEPAGRGYTF.

The chain links TRBV9 to TRBJ2-2; D remains unclear. V shed 0 bases and J shed 4 bases, with 7 bases lying between them. Germline V gives CDR1 SGDLS, CDR2 YYNGEE. This CDR3 is built from 14 residues. CDR3 nucleotides: TGTGCCAGCAGCGTAGCTCTGGGCACCGGGGAGCTGTTTTTT. Translating it yields CASSVALGTGELFF.

The chain is built from TRBV5-1 and TRBJ1-2; 9 bases are shared with TRBD1. The CDR3 totals 14 residues. From germline, CDR1 is SGHRS and CDR2 YFSETQ. Trimming removed 5 bases from V and 6 bases from J; junction bases left unmatched: 8. CDR3 residues: CASSKTGGADGYTF. The DNA of the CDR3 is TGCGCCAGCAGTAAAACAGGGGGCGCCGATGGCTACACCTTC.

J is TRBJ1-5 and V is TRBV10-3; D is ambiguous. Germline V lookup: CDR1 ENHRY, CDR2 SYGVKD. V was clipped by 6 bases and J by 2 bases, with 11 bases between them. The CDR3 length is 14 residues. The CDR3 protein is CAIRKEAGNQPQHF. DNA for the CDR3: TGTGCCATCAGGAAGGAGGCCGGCAATCAGCCCCAGCATTTT.

V is TRBV10-1 and J is TRBJ1-5; no firm D call. The CDR3 totals 15 residues. Germline V gives CDR1 WNHNN, CDR2 SYGVQD (reference sequence). Trimming cost V 4 bases and J 6 bases, with 16 bases left between them. The CDR3: CASSVYFIIFQPQHF. The DNA of the CDR3 is TGCGCCAGCAGTGTTTATTTTATTATATTTCAGCCCCAGCATTTT.

The chain uses TRBV19 and TRBJ1-5; 7 nucleotides line up with TRBD1. In germline, CDR1 is LNHDA, CDR2 SQIVND (reference sequence). There are 15 residues in the CDR3. The junction had 9 bases not matched to a gene; V was cut back by 6 bases and J by 4 bases. Written as DNA, the CDR3 is TGTGCCAGTAGAAAAAATCAGGGGGTAAATCAGCCCCAGCATTTT. Translated: CASRKNQGVNQPQHF.

V usage is TRBV9 and J usage is TRBJ1-2; 9 bases align to TRBD1. The V gene end was trimmed by 3 bases and the J gene end by 7 bases; junction bases not matched to a gene: 4. The CDR3 covers 13 residues. Germline V lookup: CDR1 SGDLS, CDR2 YYNGEE. CDR3 sequence reads: CASSGDRALGYTF. CDR3 DNA: TGTGCCAGCAGCGGGGACAGGGCTCTTGGCTACACCTTC.

Turning to this clone: Other nucleotide sequences in the sample specify the same CDR3. The chain carries TRBV10-3 and TRBJ1-4; D gene unclear. V was cut by 6 bases and J by 0 bases, with 5 bases left in between. CDR3 length: 13 residues. Per the germline V gene, CDR1 is ENHRY and CDR2 is SYGVKD. CDR3 nucleotide sequence: TGTGCCATCAGAGCCGCAACTAATGAAAAACTGTTTTTT. Protein sequence: CAIRAATNEKLFF.

CDR3 sequence reads: CASSYGAGGSPLHF. As DNA, the CDR3 is TGTGCCAGCAGTTACGGGGCAGGGGGTTCACCCCTCCACTTT. The genes are TRBV6-5 and TRBJ1-6; TRBD1 matches at 7 bases. The V segment lost 2 bases and the J segment 9 bases; nucleotides outside the gene matches: 4. This CDR3 has 14 amino acids. The germline V gene encodes CDR1 MNHEY and CDR2 SVGAGI.

V and J are TRBV30 and TRBJ2-7, with TRBD2 as a possible D gene (6 bases). The CDR3 consists of 14 residues. Germline V lookup: CDR1 GTSNPN, CDR2 SVGIG (reference sequence). V shed 5 bases and J shed 6 bases, with 20 bases lying between them. In DNA, the CDR3 is TGTGCCTGGGGCCTGTTGGCGGGAAAAGGCGAGCAGTACTTC. Amino acid sequence: CAWGLLAGKGEQYF.

The chain recombines TRBV2 with TRBJ1-6; D is possibly TRBD1 (6 bases). This CDR3 has 14 residues. Germline V gene sequence: CDR1 SNHLY, CDR2 FYNNEI. Deletions cut 6 bases from V and 4 bases from J, with 10 bases between. The CDR3 region has the DNA TGTGCCAGCAGGGGGGACACTTATAATTCACCCCTCCACTTT. Its translation is CASRGDTYNSPLHF.

The chain combines TRBV4-1 with TRBJ2-6; D not resolved. The germline CDR1 and CDR2 sequences are MGHRA and YSYEKL. This CDR3 has 16 amino acids. V lost 1 base, J lost 4 bases, and 11 bases lay in between. The CDR3 nucleotides are TGCGCCAGCAGCCAAGGTCGCATCTCCGGGGCCAACGTCCTGACTTTC. This gives the protein CASSQGRISGANVLTF.

CDR3 amino acids: CASSYMNTGELFF. Here the CDR3 DNA reads TGTGCCAGCAGTTACATGAACACCGGGGAGCTGTTTTTT. The chain uses TRBV6-2 or TRBV6-3 and TRBJ2-2; D gene uncertain. Germline CDR1 MNHEY, CDR2 SVGEGT. Trimming pared 2 bases from V and 1 base from J, leaving 2 bases between. The CDR3 length is 13 residues.

The chain recombines TRBV19 with TRBJ2-4; D is ambiguous. Trimming pared 0 bases from V and 6 bases from J, leaving 18 bases between. Germline V lookup: CDR1 LNHDA, CDR2 SQIVND (reference sequence). The CDR3 contains 17 residues. The CDR3 reads CASSIDRLGQPLNIQYF. In DNA form, the CDR3 reads TGTGCCAGTAGTATAGATCGGTTAGGGCAGCCACTAAACATTCAGTACTTC. Based on the CDR3 plus reference TRBV19 and TRBJ2-4, the full variable domain is DGGITQSPKYLFRKEGQNVTLSCEQNLNHDAMYWYRQDPGQGLRLIYYSQIVNDFQKGDIAEGYSVSREKKESFPLTVTSAQKNPTAFYLCASSIDRLGQPLNIQYFGAGTRLSVL.

V and J are TRBV3-1 (or the pseudogene TRBV3-2) and TRBJ2-2, with 9 bases identical to TRBD1. Unmatched junction bases numbered 13, after V lost 1 base and J lost 7 bases. The CDR3 runs 18 residues. Germline CDR1 reads LGHDT; CDR2 reads YNNKEL (reference sequence). This chain's CDR3 is CASSQVPPGTGTSGELFF. CDR3 DNA sequence: TGTGCCAGCAGCCAAGTTCCCCCCGGGACAGGGACAAGCGGGGAGCTGTTTTTT.